Reported below is one TCR beta chain. The data are from a study of blood T cell repertoires in COVID-19. As for the study in general: Spain, Italy and the United States supplied samples that represented acute and convalescent COVID-19. Sources were T cells, B-cell-depleted T cells, or PBMCs; the material itself was cDNA or gDNA.

The germline CDR1 and CDR2 sequences are SGHVS and FNYEAQ. The CDR3 is made up of 15 amino acids. J lost 7 bases, V lost 1 base, and 10 bases had no gene match. In the study's own analysis: Reference gene primer amplification gave nucleated cell count estimates. Sequenced by immunoSEQ multiplex PCR; TCRdb stores in-frame clones only, minus some. V, J and clone size derive from that table, while D and trimming were established from the DNA sequence. The sample carries approximately 120,000 clones, about four fifths recorded once. The sample was peripheral blood. This chain links TRBV7-6 with TRBJ2-7, with TRBD2 matching 7 bases. This clonotype originated in a man aged 80 or over with active or convalescent COVID-19. CDR3 protein: CASSLGLAGETEQYF. The CDR3 DNA follows: TGTGCCAGCAGCTTAGGGTTAGCGGGTGAGACGGAGCAGTACTTC.